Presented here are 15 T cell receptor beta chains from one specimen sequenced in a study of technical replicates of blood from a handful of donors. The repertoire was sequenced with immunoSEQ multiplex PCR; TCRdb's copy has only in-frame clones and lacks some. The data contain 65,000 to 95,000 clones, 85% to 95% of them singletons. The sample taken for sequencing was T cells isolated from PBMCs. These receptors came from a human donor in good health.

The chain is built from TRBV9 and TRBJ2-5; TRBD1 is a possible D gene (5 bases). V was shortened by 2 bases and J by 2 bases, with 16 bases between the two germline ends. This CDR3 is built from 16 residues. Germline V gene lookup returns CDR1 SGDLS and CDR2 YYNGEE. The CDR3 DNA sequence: TGTGCCAGCAGCGTCAGCCAATGGACAAGTCAAGAGACCCAGTACTTC. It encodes CASSVSQWTSQETQYF. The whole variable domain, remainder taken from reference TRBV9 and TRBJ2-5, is DSGVTQTPKHLITATGQRVTLRCSPRSGDLSVYWYQQSLDQGLQFLIQYYNGEERAKGNILERFSAQQFPDLHSELNLSSLELGDSALYFCASSVSQWTSQETQYFGPGTRLLVL.

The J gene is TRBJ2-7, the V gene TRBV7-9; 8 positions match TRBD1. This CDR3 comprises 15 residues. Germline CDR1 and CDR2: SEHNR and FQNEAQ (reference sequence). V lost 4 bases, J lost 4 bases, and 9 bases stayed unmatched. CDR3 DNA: TGTGCCAGCAGCTCGGTGAGGACAGGGTGGTACGAGCAGTACTTC. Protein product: CASSSVRTGWYEQYF.

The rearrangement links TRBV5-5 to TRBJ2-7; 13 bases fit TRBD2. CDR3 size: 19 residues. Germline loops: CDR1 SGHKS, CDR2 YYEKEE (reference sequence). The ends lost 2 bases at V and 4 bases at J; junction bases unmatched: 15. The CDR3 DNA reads TGTGCCAGCAGCTTAATAGGACGGACTAGCGGGAGCGGATCGTACGAGCAGTACTTC. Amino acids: CASSLIGRTSGSGSYEQYF.

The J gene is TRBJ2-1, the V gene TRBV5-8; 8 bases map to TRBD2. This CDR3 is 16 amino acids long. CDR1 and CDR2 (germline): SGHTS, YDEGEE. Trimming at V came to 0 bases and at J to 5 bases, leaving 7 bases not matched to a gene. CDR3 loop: CASSLVRTSIHNEQFF. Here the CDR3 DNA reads TGTGCCAGCAGCTTGGTAAGGACTAGCATCCACAATGAGCAGTTCTTC.

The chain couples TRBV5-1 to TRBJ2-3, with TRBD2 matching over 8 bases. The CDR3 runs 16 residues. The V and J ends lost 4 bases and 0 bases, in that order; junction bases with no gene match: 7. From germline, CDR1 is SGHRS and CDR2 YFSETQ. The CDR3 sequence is CASSPGLVRSTDTQYF. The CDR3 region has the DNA TGCGCCAGCAGCCCGGGACTAGTCCGTAGCACAGATACGCAGTATTTT. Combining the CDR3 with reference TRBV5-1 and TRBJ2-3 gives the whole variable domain KAGVTQTPRYLIKTRGQQVTLSCSPISGHRSVSWYQQTPGQGLQFLFEYFSETQRNKGNFPGRFSGRQFSNSRSEMNVSTLELGDSALYLCASSPGLVRSTDTQYFGPGTRLTVL.

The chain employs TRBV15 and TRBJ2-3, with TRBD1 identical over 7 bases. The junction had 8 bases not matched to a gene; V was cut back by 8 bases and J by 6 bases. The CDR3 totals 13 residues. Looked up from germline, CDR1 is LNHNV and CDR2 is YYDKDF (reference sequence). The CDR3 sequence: CATSGQPEDTQYF. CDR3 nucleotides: TGTGCCACCTCGGGACAGCCAGAGGATACGCAGTATTTT.

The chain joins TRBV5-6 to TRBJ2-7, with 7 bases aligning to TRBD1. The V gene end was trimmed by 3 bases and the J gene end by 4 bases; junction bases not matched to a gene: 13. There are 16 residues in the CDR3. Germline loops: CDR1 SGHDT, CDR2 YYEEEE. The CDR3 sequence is CASSSPGQEKRYEQYF. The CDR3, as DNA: TGTGCCAGCAGCTCGCCCGGACAGGAAAAACGGTACGAGCAGTACTTC.

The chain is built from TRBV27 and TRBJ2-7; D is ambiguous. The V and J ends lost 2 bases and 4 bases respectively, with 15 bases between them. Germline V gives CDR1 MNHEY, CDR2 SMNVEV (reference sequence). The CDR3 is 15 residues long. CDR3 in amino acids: CASSLQPSGAYEQYF. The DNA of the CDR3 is TGTGCCAGCAGTTTACAGCCCTCAGGTGCTTACGAGCAGTACTTC.

CDR3 bases: TGTGCCAGCAGTGACGTGGCGGGAACCCATGAGCAGTTCTTC. Amino acid sequence: CASSDVAGTHEQFF. This sequence joins TRBV6-4 and TRBJ2-1; D might be TRBD2 (6 bases). The CDR3 totals 14 residues. V was clipped by 2 bases and J by 8 bases, with 13 bases between them. Germline CDR1 reads MRHNA; CDR2 reads SNTAGT.

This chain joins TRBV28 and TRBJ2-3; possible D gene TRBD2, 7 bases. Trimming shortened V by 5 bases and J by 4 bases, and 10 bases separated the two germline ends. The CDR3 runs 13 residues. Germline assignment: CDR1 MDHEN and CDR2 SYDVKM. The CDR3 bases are TGTGCCAGCAGTGGGAGGGGGTCAGATACGCAGTATTTT. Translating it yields CASSGRGSDTQYF.

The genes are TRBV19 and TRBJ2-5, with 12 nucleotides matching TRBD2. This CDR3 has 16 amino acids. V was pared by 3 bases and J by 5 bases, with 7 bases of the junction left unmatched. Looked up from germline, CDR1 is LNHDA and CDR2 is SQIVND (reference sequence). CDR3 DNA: TGTGCCAGTAGTATCCTACGACTAGCGGGAGTGGAGACCCAGTACTTC. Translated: CASSILRLAGVETQYF. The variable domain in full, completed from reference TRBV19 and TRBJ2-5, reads DGGITQSPKYLFRKEGQNVTLSCEQNLNHDAMYWYRQDPGQGLRLIYYSQIVNDFQKGDIAEGYSVSREKKESFPLTVTSAQKNPTAFYLCASSILRLAGVETQYFGPGTRLLVL.

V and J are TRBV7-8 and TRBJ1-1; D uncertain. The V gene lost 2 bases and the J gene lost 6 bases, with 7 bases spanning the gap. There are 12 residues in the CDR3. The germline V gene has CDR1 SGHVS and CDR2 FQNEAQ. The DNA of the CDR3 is TGTGCCAGCAGCTTACGTAGCCCTGAAGCTTTCTTT. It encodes CASSLRSPEAFF.

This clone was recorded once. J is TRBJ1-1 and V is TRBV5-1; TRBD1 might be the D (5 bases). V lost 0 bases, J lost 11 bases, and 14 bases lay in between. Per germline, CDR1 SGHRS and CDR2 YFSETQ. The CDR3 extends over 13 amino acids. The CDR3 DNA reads TGCGCCAGCAGCTTGGCAGGGTTTTCTAAGGCTTTCTTT. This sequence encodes CASSLAGFSKAFF.

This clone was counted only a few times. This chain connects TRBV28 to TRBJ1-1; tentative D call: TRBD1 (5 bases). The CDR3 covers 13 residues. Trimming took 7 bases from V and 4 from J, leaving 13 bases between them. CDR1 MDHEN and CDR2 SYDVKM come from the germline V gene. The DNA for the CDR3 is TGTGCCAGCACCGCGGGGAGGGGCACTGAAGCTTTCTTT. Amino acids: CASTAGRGTEAFF. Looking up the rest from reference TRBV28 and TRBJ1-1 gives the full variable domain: DVKVTQSSRYLVKRTGEKVFLECVQDMDHENMFWYRQDPGLGLRLIYFSYDVKMKEKGDIPEGYSVSREKKERFSLILESASTNQTSMYLCASTAGRGTEAFFGQGTRLTVV.

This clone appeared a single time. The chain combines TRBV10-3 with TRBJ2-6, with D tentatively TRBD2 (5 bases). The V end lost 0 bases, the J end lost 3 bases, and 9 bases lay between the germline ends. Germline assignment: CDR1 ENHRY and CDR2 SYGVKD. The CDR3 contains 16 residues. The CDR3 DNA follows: TGTGCCATCAGTGAGTCGAGGGATCTTGGGGCCAACGTCCTGACTTTC. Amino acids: CAISESRDLGANVLTF.